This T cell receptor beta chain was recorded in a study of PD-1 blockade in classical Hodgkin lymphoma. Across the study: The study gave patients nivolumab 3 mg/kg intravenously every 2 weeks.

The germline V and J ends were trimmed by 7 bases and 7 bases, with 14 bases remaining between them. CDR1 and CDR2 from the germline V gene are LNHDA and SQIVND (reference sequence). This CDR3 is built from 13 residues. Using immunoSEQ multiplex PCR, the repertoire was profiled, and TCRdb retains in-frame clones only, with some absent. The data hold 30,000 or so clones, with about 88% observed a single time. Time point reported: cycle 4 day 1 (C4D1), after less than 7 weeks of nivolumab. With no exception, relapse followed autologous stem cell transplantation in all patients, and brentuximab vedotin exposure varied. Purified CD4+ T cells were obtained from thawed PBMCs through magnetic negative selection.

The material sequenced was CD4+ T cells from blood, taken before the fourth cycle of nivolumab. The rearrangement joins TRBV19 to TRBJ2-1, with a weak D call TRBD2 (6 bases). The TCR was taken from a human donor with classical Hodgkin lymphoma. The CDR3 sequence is CASTEGPLNEQFF. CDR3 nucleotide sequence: TGTGCCAGTACGGAGGGCCCCTTAAATGAGCAGTTCTTC.